This T cell receptor beta chain was recovered during a study of T-cell reconstitution after alpha-beta-depleted transplantation in children. This clonotype was seen repeatedly, ten times or more. Its antigen is not known. The germline V and J ends were trimmed by 0 bases and 6 bases, with 12 bases remaining between them. Germline V gene sequence: CDR1 DFQATT, CDR2 SNEGSKA (reference sequence). CDR3 length equals 14 residues. Unique molecular identifiers were used in preparing the TCRbeta library. TCRdb ran MiXCR on the PCR reads and lists one entry per CDR3 protein. The table records hundreds of thousands of distinct CDR3 sequences, roughly 23% of them present only once. Study conclusions and caveats: Hyperexpanded clones declined; after one year, newly produced T cells mostly supplied diversity.

This clonotype was obtained from a boy younger than two who had a stem cell transplant for acute myeloid leukemia, so the T cells may come from the graft donor. The chain carries TRBV20-1 and TRBJ2-1; D might be TRBD2 (6 bases). Sequenced here: PBMCs, mostly from graft donor cells, sampled 360 days after TCRalphabeta/CD19-depleted stem cell transplant. Here the CDR3 reads CSARDSRGINEQFF. CDR3 DNA sequence: TGCAGTGCTAGAGATTCACGGGGGATCAATGAGCAGTTCTTC.